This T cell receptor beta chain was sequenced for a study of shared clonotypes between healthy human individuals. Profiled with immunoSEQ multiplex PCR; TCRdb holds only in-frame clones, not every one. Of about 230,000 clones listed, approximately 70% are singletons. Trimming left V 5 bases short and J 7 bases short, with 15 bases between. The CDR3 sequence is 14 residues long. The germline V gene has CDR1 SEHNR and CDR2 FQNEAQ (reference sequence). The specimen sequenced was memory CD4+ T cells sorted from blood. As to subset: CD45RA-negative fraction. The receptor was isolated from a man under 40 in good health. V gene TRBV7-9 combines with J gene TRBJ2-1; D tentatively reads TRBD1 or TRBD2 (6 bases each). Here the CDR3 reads CASSPGGWDNEQFF. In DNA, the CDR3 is TGTGCCAGCAGCCCCGGGGGCTGGGATAATGAGCAGTTCTTC.